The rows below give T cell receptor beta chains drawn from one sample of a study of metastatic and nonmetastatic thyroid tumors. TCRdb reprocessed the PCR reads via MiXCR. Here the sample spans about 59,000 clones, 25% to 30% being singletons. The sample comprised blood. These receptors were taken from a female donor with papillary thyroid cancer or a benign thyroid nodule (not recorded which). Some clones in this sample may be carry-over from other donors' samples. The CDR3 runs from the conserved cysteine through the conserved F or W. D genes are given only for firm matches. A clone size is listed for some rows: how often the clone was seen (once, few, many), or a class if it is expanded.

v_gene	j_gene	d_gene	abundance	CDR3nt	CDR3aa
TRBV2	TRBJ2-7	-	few	TGTGCCAGCAGTTCTTCCCCGGTACAGGGTTACGAGCAGTACTTC	CASSSSPVQGYEQYF
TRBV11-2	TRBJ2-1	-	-	TGTGCCAGCAGCTTAGTGGCCCCTGGGCAGTTCTTC	CASSLVAPGQFF
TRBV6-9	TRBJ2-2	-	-	TGTGCCAGCAGCACAAACAGGGAACACGCCGGGGAGCTGTTTTTT	CASSTNREHAGELFF
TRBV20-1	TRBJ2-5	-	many	TGCAGTGCTAGAGATTCGGAGGGCCTGACAGAGACCCAGTACTTC	CSARDSEGLTETQYF
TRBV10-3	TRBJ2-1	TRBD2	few	TGTGCCATCAGTGAGAGCGGGGGCACGGGCGGGGACAATGAGCAGTTCTTC	CAISESGGTGGDNEQFF
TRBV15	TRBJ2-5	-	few	TGTGCCACCAGCAGAGTTGTACAAGAGACCCAGTACTTC	CATSRVVQETQYF
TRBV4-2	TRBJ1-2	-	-	TGTGCCAGCAGCCAGAGGGGAGGGGACGAGAATGGCTACACCTTC	CASSQRGGDENGYTF
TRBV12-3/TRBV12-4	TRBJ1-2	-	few	TGTGCCAGCAGTTTACGGGGGGGCTATGGCTACACCTTC	CASSLRGGYGYTF
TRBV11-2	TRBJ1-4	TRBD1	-	TGTGCCAGCAGCTTAGGGGACAGGGATAATGAAAAACTGTTTTTT	CASSLGDRDNEKLFF
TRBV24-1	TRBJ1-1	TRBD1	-	TGTGCCACCCGCGGACAGGGGCCTCTGAACACTGAAGCTTTCTTT	CATRGQGPLNTEAFF
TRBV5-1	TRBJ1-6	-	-	TGCGCCAGCAGCTTGGACAGGATCGGGAATTCACCCCTCCACTTT	CASSLDRIGNSPLHF
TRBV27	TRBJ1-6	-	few	TGTGCCAGCGGTGTAAATAATTCACCCCTCCACTTT	CASGVNNSPLHF
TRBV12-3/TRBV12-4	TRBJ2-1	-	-	TGTGCCAGCAGTCTTAGGGGGGGGACATCCAATGAGCAGTTCTTC	CASSLRGGTSNEQFF
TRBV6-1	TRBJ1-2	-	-	TGTGCCAGCAAATCCCGGCGGGGCAGCCCTCCAAGTTATGGCTACACCTTC	CASKSRRGSPPSYGYTF
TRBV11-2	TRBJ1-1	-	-	TGTGCCAGCAGCTTAGAATACAACACTGAAGCTTTCTTT	CASSLEYNTEAFF
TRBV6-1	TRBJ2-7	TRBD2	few	TGTGCCAGTAGTGAGGGACTAGCCTCAACCTACGAGCAGTACTTC	CASSEGLASTYEQYF
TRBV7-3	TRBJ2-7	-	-	TGTGCCAGCAGCTTAGGAGCTAGGGGCACCTACGAGCAGTACTTC	CASSLGARGTYEQYF
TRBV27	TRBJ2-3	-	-	TGTGCCAGCACCCGCGGGGTACGGCAGTATTTT	CASTRGVRQYF
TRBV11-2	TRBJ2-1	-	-	TGTGCCAGCAGCTTTCGGGGTAGCGGTGTCTACAATGAGCAGTTCTTC	CASSFRGSGVYNEQFF
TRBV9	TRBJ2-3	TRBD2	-	TGTGCCAGCAGCACGGGACTAGCGGGTTTTTTTGATACGCAGTATTTT	CASSTGLAGFFDTQYF
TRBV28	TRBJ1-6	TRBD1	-	TGTGCCAGCAGTTTAGGCCGGGACAGGGATAATTCACCCCTCCACTTT	CASSLGRDRDNSPLHF
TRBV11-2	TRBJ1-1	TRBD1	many	TGTGCCAGCAGCTACGGGGGACAGGGTCGCACTGAAGCTTTCTTT	CASSYGGQGRTEAFF
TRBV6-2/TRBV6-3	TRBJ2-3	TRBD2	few	TGTGCCAGCAGTTACCGCGACCCCTGGACTAGGGGAGGGGATACGCAGTATTTT	CASSYRDPWTRGGDTQYF
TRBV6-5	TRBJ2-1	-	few	TGTGCCAGCAGTTACGGGCCCCATGAGCAGTTCTTC	CASSYGPHEQFF
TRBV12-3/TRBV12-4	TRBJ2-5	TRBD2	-	TGTGCCAGCAGTTTGGCTAGCGGGCCCCCCGGAGAGACCCAGTACTTC	CASSLASGPPGETQYF
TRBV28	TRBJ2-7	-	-	TGTGCCAGCAGTTTAGACAGAATACGTGAGCAGTACTTC	CASSLDRIREQYF
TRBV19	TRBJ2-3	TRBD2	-	TGCGCCAGTAGTATGGGGACTAGCGGGCCCACAGATACGCAGTATTTT	CASSMGTSGPTDTQYF
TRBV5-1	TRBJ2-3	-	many	TGCGCCAGTTCCCTAAGTCAGGGGACCATGAATACGCAGTATTTT	CASSLSQGTMNTQYF
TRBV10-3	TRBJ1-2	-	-	TGTGCCATCAGTGTCTCAGCGGAGGGGTATGGCTACACCTTC	CAISVSAEGYGYTF
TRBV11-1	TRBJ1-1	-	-	TGTGCCAGCAGTCCCGGACACTCGAACACTGAAGCTTTCTTT	CASSPGHSNTEAFF
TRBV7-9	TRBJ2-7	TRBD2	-	TGTGCCAGCAGCTTGGGTGGGACTAGCGGCTACGAGCAGTACTTC	CASSLGGTSGYEQYF
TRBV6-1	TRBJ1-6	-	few	TGTGCCAGCAGACTGGACGGGGCCGCCGGGTATTCACCCCTCCACTTT	CASRLDGAAGYSPLHF
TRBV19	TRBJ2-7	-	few	TGTGCCAGTAGTATTGGAGCCAGCGGTTACGAGCAGTACTTC	CASSIGASGYEQYF
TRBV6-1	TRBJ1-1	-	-	TGTGCCAGCAGGATTCAGGGAGACACTGAAGCTTTCTTT	CASRIQGDTEAFF
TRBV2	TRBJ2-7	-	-	TGTGCCAGCCAAGCCTTCCCAGGGGATGGCTCCTACGAGCAGTACTTC	CASQAFPGDGSYEQYF
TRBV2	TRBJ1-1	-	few	TGTGCCAGCAGTGAGGGGGGTATTTGGGAAGCTTTCTTT	CASSEGGIWEAFF
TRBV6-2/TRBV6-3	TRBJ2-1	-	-	TGTGCCAGCAGTTCGAGGGGACTGGCAAACTACAATGAGCAGTTCTTC	CASSSRGLANYNEQFF
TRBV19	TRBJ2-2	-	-	TGTGCCAGTACGGGGAACACCGGGGAGCTGTTTTTT	CASTGNTGELFF
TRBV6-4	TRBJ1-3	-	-	TGTGCCAGCAGTGAACAGGGATCTGGGGGAAACACCATATATTTT	CASSEQGSGGNTIYF
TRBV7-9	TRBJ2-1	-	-	TGTGCCAGCATTCATGGGGGCTACTACAATGAGCAGTTCTTC	CASIHGGYYNEQFF
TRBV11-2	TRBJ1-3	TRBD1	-	TGTGCCAGCAGCGCGGGACAGGGAATCTCTGGAAACACCATATATTTT	CASSAGQGISGNTIYF
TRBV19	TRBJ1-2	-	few	TGTGCCAGTTCCCTCCGCGGGCAGGGGTATGGCTACACCTTC	CASSLRGQGYGYTF
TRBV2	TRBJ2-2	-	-	TGTGCCAGCAGGGGGGCCGGGGAGCTGTTTTTT	CASRGAGELFF
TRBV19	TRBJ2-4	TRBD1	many	TGTGCCAGTATCCCAGCAGGGGGCGCTGCAAACATTCAGTACTTC	CASIPAGGAANIQYF
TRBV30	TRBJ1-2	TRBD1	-	TGTGCCTGGAATCCACAGGGGTACCGCTACACCTTC	CAWNPQGYRYTF
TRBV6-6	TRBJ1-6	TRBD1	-	TGTGCCAGCAGTTATATGGGACAGAATAATTCACCCCTCCACTTT	CASSYMGQNNSPLHF
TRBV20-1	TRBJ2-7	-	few	TGCAGTGCTCCCGGGGTGACTGTCTACGAGCAGTACTTC	CSAPGVTVYEQYF
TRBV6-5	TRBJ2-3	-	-	TGCGCCAGCAGTTACAAGGACAACACAGATACGCAGTATTTT	CASSYKDNTDTQYF
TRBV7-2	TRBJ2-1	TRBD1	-	TGTGCCAGCAGCCCAAGAACAGGGGGCAATGAGCAGTTCTTC	CASSPRTGGNEQFF
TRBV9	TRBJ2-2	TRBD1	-	TGTGCCAGCAGCGCGACGGGACAGCTGACCGGGGAGCTGTTTTTT	CASSATGQLTGELFF
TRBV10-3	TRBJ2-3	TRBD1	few	TGTGCCATCATGCGACAGGGGCCTAGCACAGATACGCAGTATTTT	CAIMRQGPSTDTQYF
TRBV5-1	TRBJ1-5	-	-	TGCGCCAGCAGCTTATCGGGAGTTCAGCCCCAGCATTTT	CASSLSGVQPQHF
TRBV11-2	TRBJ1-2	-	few	TGTGCCAGCAGCTATATTCGGACAGCACTCAATGGCTACACCTTC	CASSYIRTALNGYTF
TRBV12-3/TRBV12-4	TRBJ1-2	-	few	TGTGCCAGCAGTTTAGGTTCCGGGCCGAACTATGGCTACACCTTC	CASSLGSGPNYGYTF
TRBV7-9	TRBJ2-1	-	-	TGTGCCAGCAGCTTAGGGCAGGGCAATGAGCAGTTCTTC	CASSLGQGNEQFF
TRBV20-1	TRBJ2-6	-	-	TGCAGTGCTTTAACAGGGTTCGGGGCCAACGTCCTGACTTTC	CSALTGFGANVLTF
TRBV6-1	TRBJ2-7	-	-	TGTGCCAGCAGTGCCACGGGGTACGAGCAGTACTTC	CASSATGYEQYF
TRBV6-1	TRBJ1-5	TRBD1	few	TGTGCCAGCACCACCGACAGGGGTTATCAGCCCCAGCATTTT	CASTTDRGYQPQHF
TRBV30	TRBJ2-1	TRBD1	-	TGTGCCTGGAGTGCCCAAGGGGGCCGGGTCAATGAGCAGTTCTTC	CAWSAQGGRVNEQFF
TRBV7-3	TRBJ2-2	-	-	TGTGCCAGCAGCATTAACCCGAACACCGGGGAGCTGTTTTTT	CASSINPNTGELFF